Listed below are T cell receptor beta chains from one sample, sequenced in a study of brain T cells in children with intractable seizures. Method: immunoSEQ multiplex PCR; TCRdb's copy keeps in-frame clones and lacks some. Of about 340,000 clones listed, nearly 95% are singletons. Sequenced material: peripheral blood, taken about 5 months after surgery. The receptors stem from a boy under two years old with tuberous sclerosis and intractable seizures. CDR3s include the opening cysteine and the closing phenylalanine or tryptophan. D genes are given only for firm matches. Part of the rows lack a size; the others show once, few, many or a class for expanded clones.

CDR3,DNA,V,length,D,size,J
CASSLRQALYGYTF,TGTGCCAGCAGCTTAAGGCAGGCCTTGTATGGCTACACCTTC,TRBV7-9,14,.,.,TRBJ1-2
CATSDRDGYYNEQFF,TGTGCCACCAGTGATCGGGACGGGTACTACAATGAGCAGTTCTTC,TRBV24-1,15,.,once,TRBJ2-1
CASSDRGEQPQHF,TGTGCCAGCAGCGACAGGGGAGAACAGCCCCAGCATTTT,TRBV6-5,13,TRBD1,few,TRBJ1-5
CASSFKGLGSSTDTQYF,TGTGCCAGCAGCTTCAAGGGACTAGGCTCAAGCACAGATACGCAGTATTTT,TRBV7-2,17,TRBD2,.,TRBJ2-3
CAWSGSDEQYF,TGTGCCTGGAGTGGGAGCGACGAGCAGTACTTC,TRBV30,11,.,.,TRBJ2-7
CATSDFRDTGYTF,TGTGCCACCAGTGATTTTAGGGATACAGGCTACACCTTC,TRBV24-1,13,.,.,TRBJ1-2
CASSTRRGPVFSNTEAFF,TGTGCCAGCAGCACCCGTCGGGGGCCAGTCTTTTCGAACACTGAAGCTTTCTTT,TRBV7-9,18,.,once,TRBJ1-1
CASSLWGSGPEAFF,TGCGCCAGCAGCTTGTGGGGATCAGGGCCTGAAGCTTTCTTT,TRBV5-1,14,.,.,TRBJ1-1
CASSVGGFNQPQHF,TGTGCCAGCAGCGTAGGGGGGTTCAATCAGCCCCAGCATTTT,TRBV9,14,.,.,TRBJ1-5
CASSQGGTGRSGSPLHF,TGTGCCAGCAGCCAAGGGGGGACAGGGCGTTCAGGGTCACCCCTCCACTTT,TRBV11-2,17,TRBD1,.,TRBJ1-6
CASSSRSDRDYGYTF,TGTGCCAGCAGCTCCAGATCCGACAGGGACTATGGCTACACCTTC,TRBV7-8,15,TRBD1,.,TRBJ1-2
CASSQDRRTSGSGFPYNEQFF,TGCGCCAGCAGCCAAGATCGGAGGACTAGCGGGAGTGGCTTCCCCTACAATGAGCAGTTCTTC,TRBV4-1,21,TRBD2,.,TRBJ2-1
CASSEAGQGANYGYTF,TGTGCCAGCAGTGAAGCGGGACAGGGGGCGAACTATGGCTACACCTTC,TRBV6-1,16,TRBD1,once,TRBJ1-2
CASSFGLAGFTDTQYF,TGTGCCAGCAGCTTCGGACTAGCGGGATTCACAGATACGCAGTATTTT,TRBV11-3,16,TRBD2,.,TRBJ2-3
CASSTAGLAGALYEQFF,TGTGCCAGCAGTACTGCGGGACTAGCGGGAGCTTTATATGAGCAGTTCTTC,TRBV28,17,TRBD2,.,TRBJ2-1
CASSVTGHAGANVLTF,TGTGCCAGCAGCGTGACAGGGCACGCTGGGGCCAACGTCCTGACTTTC,TRBV5-6,16,TRBD1,.,TRBJ2-6
CATIPGIYTF,TGTGCCACCATACCGGGGATCTACACCTTC,TRBV24-1,10,.,.,TRBJ1-2
CASSEDYSNQPQHF,TGTGCCAGCAGTGAGGATTATAGCAATCAGCCCCAGCATTTT,TRBV6-1,14,.,.,TRBJ1-5
CASSIEGTGELFF,TGTGCCAGTAGTATCGAGGGGACCGGGGAGCTGTTTTTT,TRBV19,13,.,.,TRBJ2-2
CASSSGPTEAFF,TGTGCCAGCAGCTCGGGACCGACTGAAGCTTTCTTT,TRBV11-1,12,.,.,TRBJ1-1
CAINGQGLVNEQFF,TGTGCCATCAATGGACAGGGGTTAGTCAATGAGCAGTTCTTC,TRBV10-3,14,TRBD1,.,TRBJ2-1
CASSRETGTAITF,TGTGCCAGCAGTAGGGAGACCGGTACGGCTATCACCTTC,TRBV11-3,13,.,.,TRBJ1-2
CASSLALWNEQFF,TGTGCCAGCAGCCTAGCGCTGTGGAATGAGCAGTTCTTC,TRBV11-3,13,.,.,TRBJ2-1
CASKPGAGNQPQHF,TGTGCCAGCAAGCCGGGGGCTGGCAATCAGCCCCAGCATTTT,TRBV2,14,.,.,TRBJ1-5
CASSPPNTQYF,TGTGCCAGCAGCCCCCCGAATACGCAGTATTTT,TRBV7-9,11,.,.,TRBJ2-3
CASSGPGLAANTGELFF,TGTGCCAGCAGTGGGCCGGGACTAGCGGCGAACACCGGGGAGCTGTTTTTT,TRBV6-1,17,TRBD2,few,TRBJ2-2
CASSQDQETQYF,TGTGCCAGCAGCCAAGATCAGGAGACCCAGTACTTC,TRBV3-1/TRBV3-2,12,.,.,TRBJ2-5
CASSGNRGGTEAFF,TGTGCCAGCAGCGGCAACAGGGGTGGCACTGAAGCTTTCTTT,TRBV2,14,TRBD1,.,TRBJ1-1
CASSESRLAGTYNEQFF,TGCGCCAGCAGTGAGTCTCGACTAGCGGGCACCTACAATGAGCAGTTCTTC,TRBV10-1,17,TRBD2,.,TRBJ2-1
CASSPSTGYEQYF,TGTGCCAGCAGCCCTTCGACAGGGTACGAGCAGTACTTC,TRBV14,13,TRBD1,.,TRBJ2-7
CASSLEGYYNNEQFF,TGTGCCAGCAGCTTAGAGGGCTACTATAACAATGAGCAGTTCTTC,TRBV7-8,15,.,.,TRBJ2-1
CASSHGTSYEQYF,TGTGCCAGCAGCCACGGGACTTCCTACGAGCAGTACTTC,TRBV11-2,13,.,.,TRBJ2-7
CASSLPQVNTEAFF,TGTGCCAGCAGCTTACCACAGGTGAACACTGAAGCTTTCTTT,TRBV7-8,14,.,.,TRBJ1-1
CAISQSGSSSYNEQFF,TGTGCCATCAGTCAGAGCGGGAGCTCTTCCTACAATGAGCAGTTCTTC,TRBV10-3,16,TRBD2,.,TRBJ2-1
CASSLSDRGYTQYF,TGTGCCAGCAGTTTATCGGACAGGGGGTATACGCAGTATTTT,TRBV28,14,TRBD1,.,TRBJ2-3
CASSGQRERYEQYF,TGTGCCAGCAGCGGCCAGCGGGAGAGGTACGAGCAGTACTTC,TRBV4-2,14,TRBD2,.,TRBJ2-7
CAISETSPGTSQETQYF,TGTGCCATCAGTGAGACTTCGCCCGGGACTAGCCAAGAGACCCAGTACTTC,TRBV10-3,17,TRBD2,.,TRBJ2-5
CSVVARDRVNEQFF,TGCAGCGTTGTGGCCCGGGACAGGGTCAATGAGCAGTTCTTC,TRBV29-1,14,TRBD1,.,TRBJ2-1
CAWSVSGYNEQFF,TGTGCCTGGAGTGTATCAGGTTACAATGAGCAGTTCTTC,TRBV30,13,.,.,TRBJ2-1
CASSQDVGNTEAFF,TGTGCCAGCAGCCAAGATGTGGGGAACACTGAAGCTTTCTTT,TRBV4-2,14,.,.,TRBJ1-1
CASSYSINGTSYNQPQHF,TGTGCCAGCAGTTACTCGATTAATGGGACAAGCTACAATCAGCCCCAGCATTTT,TRBV6-2/TRBV6-3,18,.,few,TRBJ1-5
CASSEREGPDTQYF,TGCGCCAGCAGTGAGCGGGAGGGCCCAGATACGCAGTATTTT,TRBV10-1,14,TRBD2,.,TRBJ2-3
CASSSLLSRGLDYEQYF,TGTGCCAGCAGTTCCCTTCTAAGCCGGGGCTTGGACTACGAGCAGTACTTC,TRBV28,17,.,once,TRBJ2-7
CASSLGRVNTEAFF,TGTGCCAGTAGCCTTGGGCGGGTGAACACTGAAGCTTTCTTT,TRBV19,14,.,.,TRBJ1-1
CAWSQGSVANEQFF,TGTGCCTGGAGCCAGGGGAGCGTGGCAAATGAGCAGTTCTTC,TRBV30,14,.,.,TRBJ2-1
CASSVGGRDQWGTEAFF,TGTGCCAGCAGCGTAGGGGGAAGGGACCAGTGGGGCACTGAAGCTTTCTTT,TRBV9,17,.,.,TRBJ1-1
CATSRDREQFF,TGTGCCACCAGTCGGGACAGGGAGCAGTTCTTC,TRBV24-1,11,TRBD1,.,TRBJ2-1